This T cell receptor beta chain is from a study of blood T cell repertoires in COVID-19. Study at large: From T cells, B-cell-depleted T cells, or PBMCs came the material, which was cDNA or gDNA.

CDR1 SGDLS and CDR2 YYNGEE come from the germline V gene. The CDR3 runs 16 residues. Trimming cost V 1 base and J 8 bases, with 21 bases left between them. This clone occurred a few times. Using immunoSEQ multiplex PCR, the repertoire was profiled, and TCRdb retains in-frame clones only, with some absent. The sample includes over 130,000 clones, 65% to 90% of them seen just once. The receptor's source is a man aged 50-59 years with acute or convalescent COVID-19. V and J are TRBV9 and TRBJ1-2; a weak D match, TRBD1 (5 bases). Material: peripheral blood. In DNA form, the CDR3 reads TGTGCCAGCAGCGTAAATTTCAGGGAACCGGCTCGAGGCTACACCTTC. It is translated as CASSVNFREPARGYTF.